The 5 T cell receptor beta chains below were found in one sample sequenced in a study of T cells in Graves' hyperthyroidism and ophthalmopathy. Researchers took RNA transcripts and amplified the TCR beta CDR3 regions from them. Carried out on the TCR CDR3, a first-round RT-PCR used the HTBI primer set. TCRdb reanalysed the multiplex PCR reads using MiXCR and keeps one entry per CDR3 protein. The sample includes about 400,000 distinct CDR3 sequences, 14% to 15% seen only once; the top ten take around a third. The source material was blood. The receptors originated from a woman aged 25 to 39 with Graves' hyperthyroidism.

The genes are TRBV5-1 and TRBJ2-3; 7 nucleotides match TRBD2. The ends lost 7 bases at V and 5 bases at J; junction bases unmatched: 19. CDR1 is SGHRS and CDR2 is YFSETQ in the germline V gene. The CDR3 is 17 residues long. The CDR3, as DNA: TGCGCCAGCTCGGCCCCGCGAGGGCGGGAGTGGGGAGATACGCAGTATTTT. It encodes CASSAPRGREWGDTQYF.

There are many counts of this clonotype. The rearrangement uses TRBV12-3 or TRBV12-4 and TRBJ2-3; D is unclear. Trimming took off 5 bases at V and 0 bases at J, with 12 bases between the two ends. CDR3 length: 15 amino acids. In DNA form, the CDR3 reads TGTGCCAGCAGTCCTGGACGCTCTAGCACAGATACGCAGTATTTT. This gives the protein CASSPGRSSTDTQYF.

This clonotype was found many times. The chain carries TRBV28 and TRBJ2-5, with a possible D match to TRBD2 (6 bases). The CDR3 covers 15 residues. Germline lookup yields CDR1 MDHEN and CDR2 SYDVKM. Trimming cost V 2 bases and J 7 bases, with 17 bases left between them. CDR3 nucleotides: TGTGCCAGCAGTTTAATTCGTAGCGGACCGAGGACCCAGTACTTC. Its protein product is CASSLIRSGPRTQYF.

Only a few counts were recorded for this clonotype. V gene TRBV7-9 combines with J gene TRBJ2-7; weak D call: TRBD1 (5 bases). Germline V lookup: CDR1 SEHNR, CDR2 FQNEAQ (reference sequence). Trimming left V 5 bases short and J 3 bases short, with 17 bases between. The CDR3 sequence is 15 residues long. This chain's CDR3 is CASSPRTPPSYEQYF. As DNA, the CDR3 is TGTGCCAGCAGCCCGAGGACACCCCCGAGCTACGAGCAGTACTTC.

This clonotype turned up a few times. The chain recombines TRBV6-1 with TRBJ2-1; 9 bases fit TRBD1. J lost 6 bases, V lost 5 bases, and 8 bases had no gene match. There are 15 residues in the CDR3. The germline V gene encodes CDR1 MNHNS and CDR2 SASEGT. CDR3 DNA sequence: TGTGCCAGCAGTTTAGACAGGGGGGCTCCCAATGAGCAGTTCTTC. Its protein product is CASSLDRGAPNEQFF.